This T cell receptor (beta chain) comes out of a study of blood T cell repertoires in COVID-19. Sequenced by immunoSEQ multiplex PCR; TCRdb stores in-frame clones only, minus some. Of 200,000 to 250,000 clones in the sample, about 93% are singletons; the top ten hold about 0.8%. Unmatched junction bases numbered 9, after V lost 3 bases and J lost 5 bases. Germline CDR1 is LGHDT and CDR2 is YNNKEL (reference sequence). The CDR3 covers 17 residues. This clone came up once. V is TRBV3-1 (or the pseudogene TRBV3-2) and J is TRBJ2-1; TRBD2 agrees at 11 bases. The source material was peripheral blood. The source is a man aged 55 to 69 with COVID-19, enrolled during active disease. The CDR3 bases are TGTGCCAGCAGCCAGGAACCGGGACTAGCGGCAAACAATGAGCAGTTCTTC. Its translation: CASSQEPGLAANNEQFF.